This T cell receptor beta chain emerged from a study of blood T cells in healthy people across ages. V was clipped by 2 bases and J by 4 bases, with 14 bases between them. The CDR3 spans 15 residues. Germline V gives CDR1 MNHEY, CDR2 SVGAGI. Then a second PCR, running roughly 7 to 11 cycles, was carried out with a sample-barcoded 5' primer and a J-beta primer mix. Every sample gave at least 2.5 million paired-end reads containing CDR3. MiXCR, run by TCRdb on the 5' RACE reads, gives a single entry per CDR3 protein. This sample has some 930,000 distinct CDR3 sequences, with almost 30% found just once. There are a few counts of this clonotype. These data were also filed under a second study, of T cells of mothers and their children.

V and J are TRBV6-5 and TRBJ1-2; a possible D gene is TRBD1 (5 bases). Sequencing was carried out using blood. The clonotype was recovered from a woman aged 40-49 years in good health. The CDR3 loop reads CASSYAEGRTYGYTF. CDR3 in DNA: TGTGCCAGCAGTTACGCCGAGGGGCGAACCTATGGCTACACCTTC.